Sequencing of this T cell receptor beta chain was carried out in a study of early T cells in non-severe SARS-CoV-2 infection. Turning to the study itself: From unsorted whole blood, bulk RNA was sequenced, and the chains remained unpaired.

Concerning this clonotype: A much larger clone is a single base away; this may be a read error. A read error is likely, as this CDR3 ends without the conserved phenylalanine or tryptophan.

TCRdb recomputed calls from the 5' RACE reads with MiXCR, one row per CDR3 protein. The sample lists some 55,000 distinct CDR3 sequences, roughly 12% occurring once. Sequencing was performed on whole blood. The clonotype comes from an adult who was a healthcare worker with PCR-confirmed SARS-CoV-2 infection or an uninfected control (not recorded which).

CDR3 nucleotide sequence: TGTGCCATCAGTGGGTCCGTACCGGGACTAGCGGGAGGAGAGACCCAGTACTCC. Translated: CAISGSVPGLAGGETQYS. The chain couples TRBV10-3 to TRBJ2-5; 15 bases fit TRBD2. This CDR3 has 18 amino acids. Germline CDR1 ENHRY, CDR2 SYGVKD. Trimming at V came to 4 bases and at J to 4 bases, leaving 10 bases not matched to a gene.